This TCR beta chain comes out of a study of OX40 agonist ivuxolimab in advanced cancers. The repertoire was sequenced with immunoSEQ multiplex PCR; TCRdb's copy has only in-frame clones and lacks some. The sample carries about 73,000 clones, around 90% recorded once. The CDR3 extends over 13 amino acids. The germline gives CDR1 SQVTM, CDR2 ANQGSEA. The junction had 6 bases not matched to a gene; V was cut back by 7 bases and J by 3 bases. The chain employs TRBV29-1 and TRBJ1-1; 9 bases fit TRBD1. The TCR comes from an adult with an advanced solid tumor such as melanoma, head and neck, liver or kidney cancer. The source material was CD4+ or CD8+ T cells sorted from blood, sampled in a trial of the OX40 agonist ivuxolimab. CDR3 nucleotides: TGCAGCGGCGCCGGGACAGGGTACACTGAAGCTTTCTTT. Its translation: CSGAGTGYTEAFF.